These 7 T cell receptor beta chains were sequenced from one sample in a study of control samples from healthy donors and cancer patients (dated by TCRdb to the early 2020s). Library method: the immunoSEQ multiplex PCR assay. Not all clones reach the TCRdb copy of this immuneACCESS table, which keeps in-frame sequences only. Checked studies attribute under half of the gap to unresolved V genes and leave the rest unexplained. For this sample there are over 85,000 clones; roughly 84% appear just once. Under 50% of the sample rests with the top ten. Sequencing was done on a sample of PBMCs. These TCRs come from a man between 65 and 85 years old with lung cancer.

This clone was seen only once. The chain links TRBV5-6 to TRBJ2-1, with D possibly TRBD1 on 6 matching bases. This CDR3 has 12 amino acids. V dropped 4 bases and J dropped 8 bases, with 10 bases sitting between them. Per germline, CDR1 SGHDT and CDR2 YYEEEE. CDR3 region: CASSAYRDEQFF. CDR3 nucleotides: TGTGCCAGCAGCGCCTACAGGGATGAGCAGTTCTTC. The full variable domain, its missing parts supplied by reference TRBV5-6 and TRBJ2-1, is DAGVTQSPTHLIKTRGQQVTLRCSPKSGHDTVSWYQQALGQGPQFIFQYYEEEERQRGNFPDRFSGHQFPNYSSELNVNALLLGDSALYLCASSAYRDEQFFGPGTRLTVL.

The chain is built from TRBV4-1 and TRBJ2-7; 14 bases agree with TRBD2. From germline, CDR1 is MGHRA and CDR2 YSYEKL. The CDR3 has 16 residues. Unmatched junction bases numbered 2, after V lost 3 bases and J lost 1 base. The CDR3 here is CASSQGTSGGSYEQYF. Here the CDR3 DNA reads TGCGCCAGCAGCCAGGGGACTAGCGGGGGATCCTACGAGCAGTACTTC.

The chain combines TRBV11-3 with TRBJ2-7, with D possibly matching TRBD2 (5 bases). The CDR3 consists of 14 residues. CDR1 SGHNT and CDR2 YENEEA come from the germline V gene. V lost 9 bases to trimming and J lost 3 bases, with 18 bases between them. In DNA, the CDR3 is TGTGCCAGGGTTGCCCCCCTGGAGGACTACGAGCAGTACTTC. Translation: CARVAPLEDYEQYF.

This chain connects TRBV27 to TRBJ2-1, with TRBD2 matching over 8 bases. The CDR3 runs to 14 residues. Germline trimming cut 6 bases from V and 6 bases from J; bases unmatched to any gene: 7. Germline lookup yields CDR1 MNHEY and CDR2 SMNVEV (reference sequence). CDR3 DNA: TGTGCCAGCAGGGAACTAGCGGTGCTCAATGAGCAGTTCTTC. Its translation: CASRELAVLNEQFF.

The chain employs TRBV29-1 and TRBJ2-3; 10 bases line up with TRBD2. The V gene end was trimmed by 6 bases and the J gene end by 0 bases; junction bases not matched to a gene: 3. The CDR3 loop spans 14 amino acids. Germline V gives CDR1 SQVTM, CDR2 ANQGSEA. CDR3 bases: TGCAGCGTAGGACTAGCGGAGAGCACAGATACGCAGTATTTT. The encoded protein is CSVGLAESTDTQYF.

CDR3 nucleotides: TGTGCCACCAGGGCTCCGGGACAGGGATCGTTCTGGCAGTACTTC. Translating it yields CATRAPGQGSFWQYF. The chain is built from TRBV15 and TRBJ2-7, with 9 bases aligning to TRBD1. The length of the CDR3 is 15 residues. Germline trimming cut 6 bases from V and 9 bases from J; bases unmatched to any gene: 15. The germline V gene encodes CDR1 LNHNV and CDR2 YYDKDF (reference sequence).

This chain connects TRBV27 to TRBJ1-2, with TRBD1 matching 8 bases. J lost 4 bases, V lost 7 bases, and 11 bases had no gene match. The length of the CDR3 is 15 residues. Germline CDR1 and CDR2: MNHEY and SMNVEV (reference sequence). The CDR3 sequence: CASTSQGQAPYGYTF. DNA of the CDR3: TGTGCCAGCACCTCTCAGGGACAGGCCCCCTATGGCTACACCTTC.